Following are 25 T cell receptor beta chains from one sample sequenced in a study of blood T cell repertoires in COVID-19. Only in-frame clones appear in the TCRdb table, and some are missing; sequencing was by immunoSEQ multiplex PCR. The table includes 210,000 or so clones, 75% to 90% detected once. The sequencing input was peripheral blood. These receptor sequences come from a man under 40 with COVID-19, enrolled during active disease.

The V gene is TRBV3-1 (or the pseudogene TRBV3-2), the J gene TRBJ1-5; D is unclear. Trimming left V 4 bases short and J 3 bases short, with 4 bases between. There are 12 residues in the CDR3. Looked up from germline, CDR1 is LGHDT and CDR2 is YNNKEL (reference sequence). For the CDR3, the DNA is TGTGCCAGCAGCCTCCTCAATCAGCCCCAGCATTTT. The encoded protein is CASSLLNQPQHF.

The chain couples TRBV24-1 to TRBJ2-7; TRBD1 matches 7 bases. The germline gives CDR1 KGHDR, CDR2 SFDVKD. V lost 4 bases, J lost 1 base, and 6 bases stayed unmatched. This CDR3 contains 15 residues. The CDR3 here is CATSDGTVGSYEQYF. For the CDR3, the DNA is TGTGCCACCAGTGACGGGACAGTAGGATCCTACGAGCAGTACTTC.

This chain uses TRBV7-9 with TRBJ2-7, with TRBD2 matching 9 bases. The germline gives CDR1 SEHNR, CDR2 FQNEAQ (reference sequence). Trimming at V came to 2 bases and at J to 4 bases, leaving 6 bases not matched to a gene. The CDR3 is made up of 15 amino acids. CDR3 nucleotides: TGTGCCAGCAGCTTAACGGGGCTAGCGGGGTACGAGCAGTACTTC. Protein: CASSLTGLAGYEQYF.

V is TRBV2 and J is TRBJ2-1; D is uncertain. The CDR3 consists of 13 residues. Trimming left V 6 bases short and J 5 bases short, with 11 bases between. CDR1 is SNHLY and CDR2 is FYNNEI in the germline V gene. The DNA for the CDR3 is TGTGCCAGCAGGACCACAGAAAACAATGAGCAGTTCTTC. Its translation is CASRTTENNEQFF.

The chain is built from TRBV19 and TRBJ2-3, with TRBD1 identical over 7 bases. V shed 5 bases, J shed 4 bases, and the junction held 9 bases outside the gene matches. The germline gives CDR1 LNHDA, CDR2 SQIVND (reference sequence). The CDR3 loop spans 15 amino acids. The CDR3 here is CASSRTGLGADTQYF. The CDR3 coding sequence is TGTGCCAGTAGTCGGACAGGCCTGGGCGCAGATACGCAGTATTTT.

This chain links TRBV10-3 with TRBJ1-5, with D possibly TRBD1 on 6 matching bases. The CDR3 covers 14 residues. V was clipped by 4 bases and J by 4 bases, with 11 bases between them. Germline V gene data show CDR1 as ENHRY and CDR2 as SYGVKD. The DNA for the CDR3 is TGTGCCATCAGTGGCGACAGGCTTAATCAGCCCCAGCATTTT. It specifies CAISGDRLNQPQHF.

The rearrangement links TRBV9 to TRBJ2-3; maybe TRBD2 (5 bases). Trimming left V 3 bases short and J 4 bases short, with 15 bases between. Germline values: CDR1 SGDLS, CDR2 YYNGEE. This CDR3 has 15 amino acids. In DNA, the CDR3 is TGTGCCAGCAGCGGTGGACTTCCCCCCGCAGATACGCAGTATTTT. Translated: CASSGGLPPADTQYF. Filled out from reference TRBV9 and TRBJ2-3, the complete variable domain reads DSGVTQTPKHLITATGQRVTLRCSPRSGDLSVYWYQQSLDQGLQFLIQYYNGEERAKGNILERFSAQQFPDLHSELNLSSLELGDSALYFCASSGGLPPADTQYFGPGTRLTVL.

For the CDR3, the DNA is TGTGCCAGCAGCTTGGATTACTATACGCAGTATTTT. Its translation: CASSLDYYTQYF. The chain joins TRBV5-4 to TRBJ2-3, with unresolved D. CDR3 length: 12 amino acids. Looked up from germline, CDR1 is SGHNT and CDR2 is YYREEE (reference sequence). V lost 0 bases and J 7 bases, leaving 6 bases between the germline ends.

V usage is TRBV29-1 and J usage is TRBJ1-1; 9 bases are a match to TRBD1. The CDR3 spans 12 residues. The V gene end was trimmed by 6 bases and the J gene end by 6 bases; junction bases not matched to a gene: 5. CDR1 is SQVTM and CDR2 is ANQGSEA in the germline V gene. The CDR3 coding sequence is TGCAGCGTCCTCCGGGACAGGGCTGAAGCTTTCTTT. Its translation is CSVLRDRAEAFF.

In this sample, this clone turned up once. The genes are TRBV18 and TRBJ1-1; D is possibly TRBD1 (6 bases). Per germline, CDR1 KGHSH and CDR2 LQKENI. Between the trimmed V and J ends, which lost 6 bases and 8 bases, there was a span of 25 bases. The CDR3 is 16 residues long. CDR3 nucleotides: TGTGCCAGCTCTCCCATCCCCGACGGTGGGACAAAAGAAGCTTTCTTT. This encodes CASSPIPDGGTKEAFF.

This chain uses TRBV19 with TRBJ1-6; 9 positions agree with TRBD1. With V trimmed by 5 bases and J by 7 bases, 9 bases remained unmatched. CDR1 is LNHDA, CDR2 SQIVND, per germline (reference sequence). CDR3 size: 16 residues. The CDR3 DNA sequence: TGTGCCAGTAGTCCCCTAGAGACAGGGGGAAATTCACCCCTCCACTTT. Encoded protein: CASSPLETGGNSPLHF. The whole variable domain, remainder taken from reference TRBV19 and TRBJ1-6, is DGGITQSPKYLFRKEGQNVTLSCEQNLNHDAMYWYRQDPGQGLRLIYYSQIVNDFQKGDIAEGYSVSREKKESFPLTVTSAQKNPTAFYLCASSPLETGGNSPLHFGNGTRLTVT.

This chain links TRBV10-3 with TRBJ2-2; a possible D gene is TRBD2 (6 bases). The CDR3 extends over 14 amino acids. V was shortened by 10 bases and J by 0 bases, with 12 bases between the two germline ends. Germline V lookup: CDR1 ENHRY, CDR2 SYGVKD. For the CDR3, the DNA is TGTGCCACGAGGAGGGGCGCGAACACCGGGGAGCTGTTTTTT. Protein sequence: CATRRGANTGELFF.

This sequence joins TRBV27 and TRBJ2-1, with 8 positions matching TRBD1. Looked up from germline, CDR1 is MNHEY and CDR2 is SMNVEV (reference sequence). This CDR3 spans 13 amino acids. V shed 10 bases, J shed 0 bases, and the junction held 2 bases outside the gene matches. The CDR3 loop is CATGQGSYNEQFF. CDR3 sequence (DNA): TGTGCCACAGGACAGGGCTCCTACAATGAGCAGTTCTTC.

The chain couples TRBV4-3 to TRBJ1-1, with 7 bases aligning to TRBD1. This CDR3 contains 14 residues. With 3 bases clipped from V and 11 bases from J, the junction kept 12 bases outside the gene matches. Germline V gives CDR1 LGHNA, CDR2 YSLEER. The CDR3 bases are TGCGCCAGCAGCCAGACGAATGGACAGGAGGGCGCTTTCTTT. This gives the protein CASSQTNGQEGAFF.

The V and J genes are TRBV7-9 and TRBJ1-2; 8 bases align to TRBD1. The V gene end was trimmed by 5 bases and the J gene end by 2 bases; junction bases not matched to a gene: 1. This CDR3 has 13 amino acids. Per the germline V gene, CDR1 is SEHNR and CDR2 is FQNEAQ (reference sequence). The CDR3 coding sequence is TGTGCCAGCAGCAGGACAGGGAACTATGGCTACACCTTC. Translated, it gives CASSRTGNYGYTF.

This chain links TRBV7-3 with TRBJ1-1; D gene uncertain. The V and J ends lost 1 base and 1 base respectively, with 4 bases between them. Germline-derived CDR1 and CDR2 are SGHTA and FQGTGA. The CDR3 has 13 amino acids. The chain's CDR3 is CASSLMRNTEAFF. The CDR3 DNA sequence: TGTGCCAGCAGCTTAATGCGGAACACTGAAGCTTTCTTT.

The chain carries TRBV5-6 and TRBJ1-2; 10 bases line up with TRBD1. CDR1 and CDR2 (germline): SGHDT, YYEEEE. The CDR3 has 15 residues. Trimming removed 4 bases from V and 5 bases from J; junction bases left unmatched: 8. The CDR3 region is CASSRPDRGYYGYTF. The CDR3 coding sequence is TGTGCCAGCAGCCGTCCGGACAGGGGGTATTATGGCTACACCTTC. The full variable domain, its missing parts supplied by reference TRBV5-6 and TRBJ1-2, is DAGVTQSPTHLIKTRGQQVTLRCSPKSGHDTVSWYQQALGQGPQFIFQYYEEEERQRGNFPDRFSGHQFPNYSSELNVNALLLGDSALYLCASSRPDRGYYGYTFGSGTRLTVV.

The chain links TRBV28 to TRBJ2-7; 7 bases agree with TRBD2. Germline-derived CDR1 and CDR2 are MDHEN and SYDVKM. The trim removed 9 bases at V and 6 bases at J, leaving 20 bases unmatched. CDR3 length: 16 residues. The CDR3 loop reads CASIRGSSGGRTEQYF. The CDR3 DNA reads TGTGCCAGTATAAGGGGCTCTAGCGGAGGACGAACCGAGCAGTACTTC.

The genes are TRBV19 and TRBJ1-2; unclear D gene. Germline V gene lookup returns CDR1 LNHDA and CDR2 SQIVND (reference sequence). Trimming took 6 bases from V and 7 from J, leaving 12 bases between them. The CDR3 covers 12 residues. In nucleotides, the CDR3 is TGTGCCAGTAGCCCGACGAGGTTTGGCTACACCTTC. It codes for CASSPTRFGYTF.

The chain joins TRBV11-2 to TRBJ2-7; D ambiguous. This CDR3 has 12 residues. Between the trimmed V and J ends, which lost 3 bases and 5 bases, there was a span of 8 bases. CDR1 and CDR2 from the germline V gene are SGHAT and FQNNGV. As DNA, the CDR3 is TGTGCCAGCAGCTTCCTTTCGGACGAGCAGTACTTC. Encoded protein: CASSFLSDEQYF. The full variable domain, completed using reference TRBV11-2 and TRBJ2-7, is EAGVAQSPRYKIIEKRQSVAFWCNPISGHATLYWYQQILGQGPKLLIQFQNNGVVDDSQLPKDRFSAERLKGVDSTLKIQPAKLEDSAVYLCASSFLSDEQYFGPGTRLTVT.

The CDR3 coding sequence is TGTGCCAGTAGTATAGTGCAGGGTTCAGAGTATGGCTACACCTTC. This sequence encodes CASSIVQGSEYGYTF. The rearrangement links TRBV19 to TRBJ1-2; TRBD1 is a possible D gene (5 bases). The CDR3 is 15 residues long. From germline, CDR1 is LNHDA and CDR2 SQIVND (reference sequence). The ends were cut back, 1 base at V and 5 bases at J, with 14 bases in the middle.

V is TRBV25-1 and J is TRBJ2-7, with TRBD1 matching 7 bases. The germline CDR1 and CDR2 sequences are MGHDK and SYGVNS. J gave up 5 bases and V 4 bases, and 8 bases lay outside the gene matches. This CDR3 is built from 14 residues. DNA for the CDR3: TGTGCCAGCAGTGGAGCCAGGGGGTACAACGAGCAGTACTTC. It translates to CASSGARGYNEQYF.

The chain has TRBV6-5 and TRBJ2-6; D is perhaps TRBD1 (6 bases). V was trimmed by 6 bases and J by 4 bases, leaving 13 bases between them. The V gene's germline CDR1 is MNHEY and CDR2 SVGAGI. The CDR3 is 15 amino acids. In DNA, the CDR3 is TGTGCCAGCAGACTACAGGGCTCCGGGGCCAACGTCCTGACTTTC. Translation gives CASRLQGSGANVLTF.

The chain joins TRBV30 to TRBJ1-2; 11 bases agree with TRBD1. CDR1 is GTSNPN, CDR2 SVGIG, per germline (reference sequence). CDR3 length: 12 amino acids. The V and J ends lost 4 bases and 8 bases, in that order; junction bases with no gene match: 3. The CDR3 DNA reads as TGTGCCTGGATCGGGACAGGGGGAGGCTACACCTTC. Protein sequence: CAWIGTGGGYTF.

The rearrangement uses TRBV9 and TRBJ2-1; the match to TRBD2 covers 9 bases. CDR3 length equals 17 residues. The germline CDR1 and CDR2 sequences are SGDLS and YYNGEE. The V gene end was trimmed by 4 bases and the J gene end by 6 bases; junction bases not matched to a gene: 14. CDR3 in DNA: TGTGCCAGCAGCCCCCCAGAGGGGCGGGAGGGCCGCAATGAGCAGTTCTTC. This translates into CASSPPEGREGRNEQFF. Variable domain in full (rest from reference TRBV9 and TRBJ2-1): DSGVTQTPKHLITATGQRVTLRCSPRSGDLSVYWYQQSLDQGLQFLIQYYNGEERAKGNILERFSAQQFPDLHSELNLSSLELGDSALYFCASSPPEGREGRNEQFFGPGTRLTVL.